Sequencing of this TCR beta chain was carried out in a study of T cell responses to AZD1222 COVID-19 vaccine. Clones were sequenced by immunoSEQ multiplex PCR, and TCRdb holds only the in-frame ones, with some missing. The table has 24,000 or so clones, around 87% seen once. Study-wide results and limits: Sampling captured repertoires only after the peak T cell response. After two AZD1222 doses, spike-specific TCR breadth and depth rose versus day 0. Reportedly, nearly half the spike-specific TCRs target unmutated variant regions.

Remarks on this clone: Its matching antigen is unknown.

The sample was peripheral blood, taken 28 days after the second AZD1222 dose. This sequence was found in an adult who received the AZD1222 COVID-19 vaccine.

CDR3 region: CASSQGQINEQFF. DNA of the CDR3: TGCGCCAGCAGCCAAGGACAGATCAATGAGCAGTTCTTC. The chain has TRBV5-1 and TRBJ2-1; D perhaps matches TRBD1 (6 bases). Trimming took 4 bases from V and 6 from J, leaving 11 bases between them. This CDR3 region has 13 residues. Germline-derived CDR1 and CDR2 are SGHRS and YFSETQ.